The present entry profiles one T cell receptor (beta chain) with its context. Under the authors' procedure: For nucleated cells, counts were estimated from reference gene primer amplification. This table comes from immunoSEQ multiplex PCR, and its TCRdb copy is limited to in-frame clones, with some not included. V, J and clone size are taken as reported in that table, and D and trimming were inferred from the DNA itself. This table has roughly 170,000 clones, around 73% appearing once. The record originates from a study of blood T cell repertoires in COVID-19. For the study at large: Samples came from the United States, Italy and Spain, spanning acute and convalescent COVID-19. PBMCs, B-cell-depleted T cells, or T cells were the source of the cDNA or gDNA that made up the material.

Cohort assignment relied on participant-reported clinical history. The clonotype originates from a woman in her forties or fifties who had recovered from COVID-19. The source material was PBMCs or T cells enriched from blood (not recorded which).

Here the CDR3 reads CASNSIQGGEAFF. The CDR3 DNA reads TGTGCCAGTAATAGCATACAGGGCGGTGAAGCTTTCTTT. This chain connects TRBV19 to TRBJ1-1; TRBD1 might be the D (6 bases). Germline CDR1 LNHDA, CDR2 SQIVND (reference sequence). This CDR3 is built from 13 residues. Between the trimmed V and J ends, which lost 7 bases and 7 bases, there was a span of 16 bases.